The TCR beta chain described here comes from a study of control samples from healthy donors and cancer patients. The assay was immunoSEQ multiplex PCR, and TCRdb's table has in-frame clones only and misses some. The sample shows approximately 100,000 clones, over 85% of them seen only once. CDR3 length equals 13 residues. Germline V gene data show CDR1 as MDHEN and CDR2 as SYDVKM. J gave up 9 bases and V 4 bases, and 6 bases lay outside the gene matches. The specimen sequenced was blood. This sequence joins TRBV28 and TRBJ2-7; 10 bases line up with TRBD2. The TCR originated in a human donor in good health. The donor label of this sample is uncertain. This CDR3 is CASSSLAGDTQYF. The CDR3 DNA reads as TGTGCCAGCAGTTCCCTAGCGGGGGACACGCAGTACTTC.